This T cell receptor (beta chain) was profiled in a study of T cell repertoires in cytomegalovirus infection. General study points: The study identified carriers of CMV plus the relevant HLA from cumulative public TCR beta family frequency. HLA-C-restricted CMV-specific TCR beta clonotypes prevailed in the ex vivo response.

MiXCR, run by TCRdb on the reads, gives a single entry per CDR3 protein. The table has 380,000 or so distinct CDR3 sequences, around a third seen once; the top ten hold less than 15%. This clonotype was detected a few times. Its antigen is as yet unknown. The sequenced sample was cultured PBMCs, obtained from culture after CMV antigen stimulation. The receptor's source is a human donor in good health (CMV status not recorded). Some clones in this sample may be carry-over from other donors' samples.

CDR3 nucleotides: TGTGCCAGCAGCCCGACAGGGACTCAATACGAGCAGTACTTC. Translating gives CASSPTGTQYEQYF. The chain links TRBV7-3 to TRBJ2-7; possibly TRBD1 for D (7 bases). The germline CDR1 and CDR2 sequences are SGHTA and FQGTGA. The length of the CDR3 is 14 residues. V gave up 5 bases and J gave up 4 bases, with 15 bases separating them.